This T cell receptor beta chain originates from a study of blood T cell repertoires in COVID-19. For the study at large: Researchers got acute and convalescent COVID-19 samples from the United States, Italy and Spain. From T cells, B-cell-depleted T cells, or PBMCs came the material, which was cDNA or gDNA.

Authors' data handling: Reference gene primer amplification in the assay estimated nucleated cell counts. Method: immunoSEQ multiplex PCR; TCRdb's copy keeps in-frame clones and lacks some. The V and J calls and clone size were taken over from that table, and D and trimming were inferred from the DNA. Of approximately 150,000 clones in the sample, approximately 90% were seen once. Germline V lookup: CDR1 MNHEY, CDR2 SVGAGI. The V and J ends lost 8 bases and 5 bases respectively, with 15 bases between them. This CDR3 region has 13 residues. This sequence joins TRBV6-5 and TRBJ1-2; no reliable D call. Sequenced: peripheral blood. The TCR sequence derives from a man aged 45-60 years who had recovered from COVID-19. The CDR3 bases are TGTGCCAGCTGGCCCCAAGTTTCATATGGCTACACCTTC. Translating it yields CASWPQVSYGYTF.